These T cell receptor beta chains were read from a single sample in a study of spatial heterogeneity in lung cancer. MiXCR, run by TCRdb on the 5' RACE reads, gives a single entry per CDR3 protein. This sample has some 8,700 distinct CDR3 sequences, with 10% to 15% found just once. This material consisted of lung tumor tissue, taken at surgery. These receptors all come from a male donor with early-stage non-small cell lung cancer. Both conserved end residues are part of each CDR3. Each record gives: V gene, J gene, D gene, clone size, CDR3 length, CDR3 protein, CDR3 DNA. D genes are given only for firm matches. Not every row has a clone size; where given, it reads once, few, many or a size class.

V gene: TRBV12-3/TRBV12-4
J gene: TRBJ2-7
D gene: NA
clone size: NA
CDR3 length: 11
CDR3 protein: CATSLRGQARF
CDR3 DNA: TGTGCCACCTCCCTCCGAGGACAAGCCCGCTTC

V gene: TRBV29-1
J gene: TRBJ1-1
D gene: NA
clone size: many
CDR3 length: 11
CDR3 protein: CSGGSWREAFF
CDR3 DNA: TGCAGCGGGGGGAGTTGGCGTGAAGCTTTCTTT

V gene: TRBV3-1
J gene: TRBJ2-7
D gene: TRBD2
clone size: many
CDR3 length: 15
CDR3 protein: CASSSRGGSGREQYF
CDR3 DNA: TGTGCCAGCAGCTCCCGAGGCGGGAGTGGCCGCGAGCAGTACTTC

V gene: TRBV7-9
J gene: TRBJ1-1
D gene: NA
clone size: many
CDR3 length: 14
CDR3 protein: CASSLTGVSTEAFF
CDR3 DNA: TGTGCCAGCAGCCTGACAGGAGTGAGCACTGAAGCTTTCTTT

V gene: TRBV28
J gene: TRBJ2-1
D gene: TRBD2
clone size: medium-sized
CDR3 length: 15
CDR3 protein: CASSDRTSGNNEQFF
CDR3 DNA: TGTGCCAGCAGTGATAGGACTAGCGGGAACAATGAGCAGTTCTTC

V gene: TRBV19
J gene: TRBJ2-1
D gene: TRBD1
clone size: NA
CDR3 length: 14
CDR3 protein: CASSIQGEHNEQFF
CDR3 DNA: TGTGCCAGTAGTATACAGGGGGAACACAATGAGCAGTTCTTC

V gene: TRBV5-6
J gene: TRBJ1-4
D gene: NA
clone size: medium-sized
CDR3 length: 15
CDR3 protein: CASSLDSGHNEKLFF
CDR3 DNA: TGTGCCAGCAGCTTGGATTCAGGCCACAATGAAAAACTGTTTTTT

V gene: TRBV29-1
J gene: TRBJ2-5
D gene: TRBD2
clone size: many
CDR3 length: 14
CDR3 protein: CSVPAGGSFETQYF
CDR3 DNA: TGCAGCGTCCCCGCTGGCGGGAGTTTTGAGACCCAGTACTTC

V gene: TRBV6-1
J gene: TRBJ2-5
D gene: NA
clone size: many
CDR3 length: 13
CDR3 protein: CASVMRYQETQYF
CDR3 DNA: TGTGCCAGCGTAATGCGGTACCAAGAGACCCAGTACTTC

V gene: TRBV5-5
J gene: TRBJ1-1
D gene: NA
clone size: many
CDR3 length: 13
CDR3 protein: CASSLEVNTEAFF
CDR3 DNA: TGTGCCAGCAGCTTGGAAGTGAACACTGAAGCTTTCTTT

V gene: TRBV20-1
J gene: TRBJ2-1
D gene: NA
clone size: many
CDR3 length: 14
CDR3 protein: CSAINPSSYNEQFF
CDR3 DNA: TGCAGTGCCATAAACCCGAGCTCCTACAATGAGCAGTTCTTC

V gene: TRBV7-2
J gene: TRBJ2-2
D gene: TRBD1
clone size: many
CDR3 length: 15
CDR3 protein: CASSPTGVATGELFF
CDR3 DNA: TGTGCCAGCAGCCCCACAGGGGTGGCCACCGGGGAGCTGTTTTTT

V gene: TRBV29-1
J gene: TRBJ1-3
D gene: NA
clone size: many
CDR3 length: 14
CDR3 protein: CSAEDNYSGNTIYF
CDR3 DNA: TGCAGCGCCGAAGACAACTACTCTGGAAACACCATATATTTT

V gene: TRBV9
J gene: TRBJ2-3
D gene: NA
clone size: many
CDR3 length: 14
CDR3 protein: CASSVSGKADTQYF
CDR3 DNA: TGTGCCAGCAGCGTATCCGGGAAAGCAGATACGCAGTATTTT

V gene: TRBV20-1
J gene: TRBJ1-1
D gene: TRBD1
clone size: NA
CDR3 length: 15
CDR3 protein: CSARDARGGVTEAFF
CDR3 DNA: TGCAGTGCTAGAGACGCCAGGGGGGGAGTGACTGAAGCTTTCTTT

V gene: TRBV27
J gene: TRBJ2-7
D gene: NA
clone size: many
CDR3 length: 14
CDR3 protein: CASSPTQAPYEQYF
CDR3 DNA: TGTGCCAGCAGTCCCACACAGGCCCCCTACGAGCAGTACTTC

V gene: TRBV24-1
J gene: TRBJ2-3
D gene: TRBD2
clone size: NA
CDR3 length: 17
CDR3 protein: CATSDPNGGSGTDTQYF
CDR3 DNA: TGTGCCACCAGTGATCCGAACGGCGGGAGCGGCACAGATACGCAGTATTTT